The T cell receptor beta chain described here comes from a study of CD8 T cells in ankylosing spondylitis. MiXCR was run by TCRdb on the 5' RACE reads, yielding one entry per CDR3 protein. The sample yields hundreds of thousands of distinct CDR3 sequences, approximately 9% seen once. Trimming removed 3 bases at V and 4 bases at J, with 19 bases between. This CDR3 spans 16 amino acids. CDR1 is KGHSH and CDR2 is LQKENI in the germline V gene. This clonotype came up many times. The chain couples TRBV18 to TRBJ2-7; the D gene is possibly TRBD1 (6 bases). The sample comprised blood, either unsorted or a sorted T cell fraction (not recorded which). The TCR originated in a male donor with ankylosing spondylitis or in good health (not recorded which). CDR3 loop: CASSPPGTSTLYEQYF. The CDR3, as DNA: TGTGCCAGCTCACCCCCTGGGACATCAACCCTGTACGAGCAGTACTTC.